This T cell receptor beta chain emerged from a study of T cells in Graves' hyperthyroidism and ophthalmopathy. The V and J ends lost 4 bases and 0 bases respectively, with 10 bases between them. The CDR3 consists of 16 residues. CDR1 and CDR2 from the germline V gene are SNHLY and FYNNEI. RNA transcripts provided the source from which TCR beta CDR3 regions were amplified. With the HTBI primer set, the TCR CDR3 went through a first round of RT-PCR. TCRdb reprocessed the multiplex PCR reads via MiXCR and lists one record per CDR3 protein. The repertoire includes about 600,000 distinct CDR3 sequences, around 15% of them detected once, and roughly an eighth sits in the top ten. This clonotype showed up just a few times.

The receptor's source is a woman between 50 and 59 years old with Graves' ophthalmopathy. This chain joins TRBV2 and TRBJ1-6; D unresolved. The sample consisted of blood. In DNA form, the CDR3 reads TGTGCCAGCAGTGGTAGTCGGAGCTCCTATAATTCACCCCTCCACTTT. Amino acids: CASSGSRSSYNSPLHF.